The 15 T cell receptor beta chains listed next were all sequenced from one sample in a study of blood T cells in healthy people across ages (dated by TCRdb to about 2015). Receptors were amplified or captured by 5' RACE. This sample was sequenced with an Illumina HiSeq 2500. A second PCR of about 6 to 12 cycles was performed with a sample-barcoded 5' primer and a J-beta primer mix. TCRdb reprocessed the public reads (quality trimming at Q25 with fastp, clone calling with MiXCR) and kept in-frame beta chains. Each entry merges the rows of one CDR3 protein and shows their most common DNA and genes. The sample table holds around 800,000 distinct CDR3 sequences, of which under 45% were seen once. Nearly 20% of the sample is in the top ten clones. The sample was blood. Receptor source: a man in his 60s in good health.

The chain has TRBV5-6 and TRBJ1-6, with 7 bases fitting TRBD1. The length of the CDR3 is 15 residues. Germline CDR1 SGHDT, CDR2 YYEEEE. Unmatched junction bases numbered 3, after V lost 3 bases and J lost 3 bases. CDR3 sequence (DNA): TGTGCCAGCAGCTCGGACAGGCGCTATAATTCACCCCTCCACTTT. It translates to CASSSDRRYNSPLHF. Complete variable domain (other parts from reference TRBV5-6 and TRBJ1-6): DAGVTQSPTHLIKTRGQQVTLRCSPKSGHDTVSWYQQALGQGPQFIFQYYEEEERQRGNFPDRFSGHQFPNYSSELNVNALLLGDSALYLCASSSDRRYNSPLHFGNGTRLTVT.

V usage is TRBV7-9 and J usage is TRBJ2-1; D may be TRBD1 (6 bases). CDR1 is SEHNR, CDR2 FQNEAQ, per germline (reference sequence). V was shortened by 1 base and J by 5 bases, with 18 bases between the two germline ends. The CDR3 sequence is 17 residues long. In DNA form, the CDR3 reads TGTGCCAGCAGCTTAGGAGTCGGACAGCCCAGGAACAATGAGCAGTTCTTC. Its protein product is CASSLGVGQPRNNEQFF.

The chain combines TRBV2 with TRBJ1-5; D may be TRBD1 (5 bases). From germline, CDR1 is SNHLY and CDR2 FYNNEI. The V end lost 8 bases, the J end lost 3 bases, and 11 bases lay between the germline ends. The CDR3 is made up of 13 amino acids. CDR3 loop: CASCRDVNQPQHF. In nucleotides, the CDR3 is TGTGCCAGCTGTCGGGACGTCAATCAGCCCCAGCATTTT.

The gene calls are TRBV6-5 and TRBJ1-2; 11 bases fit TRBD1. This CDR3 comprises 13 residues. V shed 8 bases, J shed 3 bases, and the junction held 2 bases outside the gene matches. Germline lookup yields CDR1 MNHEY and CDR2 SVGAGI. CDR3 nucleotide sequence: TGTGCCAGCTGGACAGGGGGCGACTATGGCTACACCTTC. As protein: CASWTGGDYGYTF.

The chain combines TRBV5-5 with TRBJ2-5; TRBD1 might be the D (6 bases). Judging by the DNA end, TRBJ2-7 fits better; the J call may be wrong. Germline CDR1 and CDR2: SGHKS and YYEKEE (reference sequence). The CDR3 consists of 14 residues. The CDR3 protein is CASSHRQDTIEQYF. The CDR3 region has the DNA TGTGCCAGCAGCCATAGACAGGATACGATCGAGCAGTACTTC.

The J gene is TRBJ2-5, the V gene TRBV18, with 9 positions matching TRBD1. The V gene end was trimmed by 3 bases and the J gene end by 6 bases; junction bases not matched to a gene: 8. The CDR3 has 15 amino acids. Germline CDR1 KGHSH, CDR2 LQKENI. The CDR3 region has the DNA TGTGCCAGCTCACCGGAGACAGGGGGTTGGAAGACCCAGTACTTC. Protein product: CASSPETGGWKTQYF.

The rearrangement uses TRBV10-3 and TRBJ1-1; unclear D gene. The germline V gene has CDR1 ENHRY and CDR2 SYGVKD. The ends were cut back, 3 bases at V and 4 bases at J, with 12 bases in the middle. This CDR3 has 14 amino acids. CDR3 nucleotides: TGTGCCATCAGTGACAGACCGGGTCGCACTGAAGCTTTCTTT. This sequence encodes CAISDRPGRTEAFF.

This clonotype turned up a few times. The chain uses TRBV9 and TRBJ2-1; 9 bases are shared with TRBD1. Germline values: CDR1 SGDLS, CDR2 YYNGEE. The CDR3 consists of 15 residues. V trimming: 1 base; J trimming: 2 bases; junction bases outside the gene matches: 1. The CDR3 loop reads CASSVTGGAYNEQFF. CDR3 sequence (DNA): TGTGCCAGCAGCGTAACAGGGGGCGCCTACAATGAGCAGTTCTTC.

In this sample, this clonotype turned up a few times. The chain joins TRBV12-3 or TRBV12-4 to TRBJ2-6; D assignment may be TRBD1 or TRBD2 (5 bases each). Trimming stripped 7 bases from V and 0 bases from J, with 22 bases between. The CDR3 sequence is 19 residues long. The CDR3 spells CASKPNPGQGLSGANVLTF. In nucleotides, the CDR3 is TGTGCCAGCAAACCAAACCCGGGGCAAGGTCTCTCTGGGGCCAACGTCCTGACTTTC.

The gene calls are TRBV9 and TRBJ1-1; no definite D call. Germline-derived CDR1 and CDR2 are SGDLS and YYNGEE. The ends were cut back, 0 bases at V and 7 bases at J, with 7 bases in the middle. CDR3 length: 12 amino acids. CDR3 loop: CASSVGQNEAFF. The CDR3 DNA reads TGTGCCAGCAGCGTAGGCCAGAATGAAGCTTTCTTT.

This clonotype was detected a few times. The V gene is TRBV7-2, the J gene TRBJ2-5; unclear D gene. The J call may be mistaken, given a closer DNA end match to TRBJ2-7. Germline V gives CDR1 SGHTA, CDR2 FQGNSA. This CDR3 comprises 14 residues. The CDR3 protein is CASSLAWLDYEQYF. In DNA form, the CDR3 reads TGTGCCAGCAGCTTAGCGTGGCTGGACTACGAGCAGTACTTC.

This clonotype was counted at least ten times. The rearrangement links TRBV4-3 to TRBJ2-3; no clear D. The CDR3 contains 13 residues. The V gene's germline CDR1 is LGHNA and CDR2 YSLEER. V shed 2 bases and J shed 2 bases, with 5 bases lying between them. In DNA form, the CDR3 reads TGCGCCAGCAGCCAACGGGCCACAGATACGCAGTATTTT. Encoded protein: CASSQRATDTQYF.

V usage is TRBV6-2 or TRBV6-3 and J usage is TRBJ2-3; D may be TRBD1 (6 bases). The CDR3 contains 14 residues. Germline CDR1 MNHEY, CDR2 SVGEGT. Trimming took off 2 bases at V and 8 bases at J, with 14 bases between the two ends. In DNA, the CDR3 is TGTGCCAGCAGTTACCGGGACACCGGCAGTACGCAGTATTTT. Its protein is CASSYRDTGSTQYF.

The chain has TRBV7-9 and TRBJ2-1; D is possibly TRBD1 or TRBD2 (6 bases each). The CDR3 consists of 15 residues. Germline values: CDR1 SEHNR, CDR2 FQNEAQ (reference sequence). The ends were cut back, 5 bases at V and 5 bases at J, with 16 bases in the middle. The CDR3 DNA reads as TGTGCCAGCAGCGAAACAGGGACTCGGGACAATGAGCAGTTCTTC. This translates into CASSETGTRDNEQFF.

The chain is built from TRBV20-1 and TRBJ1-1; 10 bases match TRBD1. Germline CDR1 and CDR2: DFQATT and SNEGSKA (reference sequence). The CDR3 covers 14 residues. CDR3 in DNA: TGCAGCCTGACAGGGGGCCGGTCGGAAACTGAAGCTTTCTTT. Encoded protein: CSLTGGRSETEAFF.